The 10 T cell receptor beta chains below were found in one sample sequenced in a study of T cell responses to AZD1222 COVID-19 vaccine. Repertoires were generated with immunoSEQ multiplex PCR, while TCRdb's copy carries only in-frame clones and drops some. The sample has around 170,000 clones; just over 85% are singletons. The sample in question was peripheral blood, obtained 28 days after the second AZD1222 dose. All receptors come from an adult who received the AZD1222 COVID-19 vaccine.

This chain joins TRBV19 and TRBJ2-3, with a tentative D call TRBD2 (5 bases). Trimming removed 4 bases from V and 1 base from J, with 9 bases in between. In germline, CDR1 is LNHDA, CDR2 SQIVND (reference sequence). This CDR3 has 14 amino acids. Written as DNA, the CDR3 is TGTGCCAGTAGTACCTACGGGGGCACAGATACGCAGTATTTT. This codes for CASSTYGGTDTQYF.

This sequence joins TRBV6-1 and TRBJ2-7; D possibly corresponds to TRBD2 (6 bases). Germline values: CDR1 MNHNS, CDR2 SASEGT. The V and J ends lost 3 bases and 1 base respectively, with 16 bases between them. The CDR3 has 16 residues. Written as DNA, the CDR3 is TGTGCCAGCAGTGAGGGTCGTGGGACTCCGTCCTACGAGCAGTACTTC. Amino acid sequence: CASSEGRGTPSYEQYF.

This clone showed up just a few times. The chain is built from TRBV3-1 (or the pseudogene TRBV3-2) and TRBJ2-3; D may be TRBD2 (5 bases). V lost 0 bases and J 3 bases, leaving 10 bases between the germline ends. Germline loops: CDR1 LGHDT, CDR2 YNNKEL (reference sequence). The CDR3 is made up of 15 amino acids. For the CDR3, the DNA is TGTGCCAGCAGCCAAGAAAGGACTCCAACAGATACGCAGTATTTT. Its protein product is CASSQERTPTDTQYF.

The chain uses TRBV30 and TRBJ2-3, with D hard to call. This CDR3 spans 11 amino acids. V gave up 3 bases and J gave up 4 bases, with 5 bases separating them. Per the germline V gene, CDR1 is GTSNPN and CDR2 is SVGIG (reference sequence). The chain's CDR3 is CAWRMADTQYF. Here the CDR3 DNA reads TGTGCCTGGAGGATGGCAGATACGCAGTATTTT.

In nucleotides, the CDR3 is TGTGCCAGCAGCTTCGGGACAGACTATGGCTACACCTTC. It yields the protein CASSFGTDYGYTF. This chain uses TRBV7-9 with TRBJ1-2, with 7 bases identical to TRBD1. Germline lookup yields CDR1 SEHNR and CDR2 FQNEAQ (reference sequence). The trim removed 3 bases at V and 3 bases at J, leaving 1 base unmatched. This CDR3 has 13 amino acids.

The chain uses TRBV6-5 and TRBJ2-3; D gene uncertain. The CDR3 runs to 12 residues. Trimming took off 6 bases at V and 4 bases at J, with 8 bases between the two ends. In germline, CDR1 is MNHEY, CDR2 SVGAGI. DNA of the CDR3: TGTGCCAGCAGCCGGACCTCAGATACGCAGTATTTT. It is translated as CASSRTSDTQYF.

The V call is TRBV6-1, the J call TRBJ1-3; 10 positions match TRBD1. J gave up 0 bases and V 4 bases, and 3 bases lay outside the gene matches. The CDR3 runs to 16 residues. Germline V gene lookup returns CDR1 MNHNS and CDR2 SASEGT. DNA for the CDR3: TGTGCCAGCAGTGGGGACAGGGGAAGCTCTGGAAACACCATATATTTT. It is translated as CASSGDRGSSGNTIYF.

The rearrangement uses TRBV11-2 and TRBJ1-1, with D possibly being TRBD1 (5 bases). This CDR3 has 14 residues. Trimming took 6 bases from V and 6 from J, leaving 17 bases between them. Germline CDR1 and CDR2: SGHAT and FQNNGV. CDR3 coding DNA: TGTGCCAGCAGTCCCCCCGGGGGGTTCGCTGAAGCTTTCTTT. Translating gives CASSPPGGFAEAFF. Full variable domain (outside the CDR3, taken from reference TRBV11-2 and TRBJ1-1): EAGVAQSPRYKIIEKRQSVAFWCNPISGHATLYWYQQILGQGPKLLIQFQNNGVVDDSQLPKDRFSAERLKGVDSTLKIQPAKLEDSAVYLCASSPPGGFAEAFFGQGTRLTVV.

The chain employs TRBV5-4 and TRBJ2-7; D gene unclear. The length of the CDR3 is 12 residues. Germline CDR1 and CDR2: SGHNT and YYREEE (reference sequence). V was pared by 0 bases and J by 7 bases, with 8 bases between. In DNA form, the CDR3 reads TGTGCCAGCAGCTTGGGCTCCGAGGAGCAGTACTTC. Its protein is CASSLGSEEQYF.

The chain employs TRBV5-1 and TRBJ1-1; 9 bases match TRBD1. The CDR3 is 15 amino acids. Germline V gene sequence: CDR1 SGHRS, CDR2 YFSETQ. J gave up 5 bases and V 3 bases, and 8 bases lay outside the gene matches. The CDR3 DNA reads as TGCGCCAGCAGCTGGACGGGACAGGGTTTTACTGAAGCTTTCTTT. This encodes CASSWTGQGFTEAFF.